Below are 14 T cell receptor beta chains sequenced from a single sample in a study of blood T cell repertoires in COVID-19. Produced via immunoSEQ multiplex PCR; TCRdb's table is partial and in-frame only. Found here are roughly 250,000 clones, approximately 91% of them singletons; the top ten hold 2% to 2.5%. Sequences were obtained from PBMCs or T cells enriched from blood (not recorded which). The receptors stem from a woman aged 40 to 50 with acute COVID-19.

The chain links TRBV7-2 to TRBJ2-1, with 9 positions matching TRBD2. Germline V lookup: CDR1 SGHTA, CDR2 FQGNSA. The CDR3 is 14 amino acids. The V segment lost 7 bases and the J segment 6 bases; nucleotides outside the gene matches: 7. CDR3 amino acids: CASTTGLATNEQFF. The CDR3 DNA follows: TGTGCCAGCACGACCGGACTAGCGACCAATGAGCAGTTCTTC.

A few counts support this clone. The chain has TRBV5-5 and TRBJ2-1; no definite D call. V gave up 0 bases and J gave up 5 bases, with 6 bases separating them. Germline values: CDR1 SGHKS, CDR2 YYEKEE (reference sequence). The CDR3 is 13 amino acids. The CDR3 loop is CASSLGPHNEQFF. DNA of the CDR3: TGTGCCAGCAGCTTGGGGCCGCACAATGAGCAGTTCTTC.

V gene TRBV3-1 (or the pseudogene TRBV3-2) combines with J gene TRBJ2-2; D is uncertain. CDR1 and CDR2 (germline): LGHDT, YNNKEL (reference sequence). CDR3 length: 14 amino acids. V was cut by 4 bases and J by 7 bases, with 13 bases left in between. The DNA for the CDR3 is TGTGCCAGCAGCCCAAGCTATTCCGGCGGGGAGCTGTTTTTT. This gives the protein CASSPSYSGGELFF.

The CDR3 reads CASSPTSGASYNEQFF. The CDR3 bases are TGTGCCAGCAGCCCGACTAGCGGGGCATCGTACAATGAGCAGTTCTTC. The chain combines TRBV7-3 with TRBJ2-1, with TRBD2 matching over 11 bases. V dropped 5 bases and J dropped 4; count of bases not matched to a gene: 7. Germline loops: CDR1 SGHTA, CDR2 FQGTGA. The CDR3 totals 16 residues.

V gene TRBV20-1 combines with J gene TRBJ1-2, with a weak D call TRBD1 (6 bases). V was pared by 4 bases and J by 8 bases, with 17 bases between. Germline V CDR1 and CDR2: DFQATT, SNEGSKA (reference sequence). The CDR3 has 13 amino acids. The CDR3 DNA reads TGCAGTGCTAATGACAGGCTCCGAGGGGGCTACACCTTC. Its translation is CSANDRLRGGYTF.

CDR3 protein: CASSQEGTPFDTQYF. The CDR3 nucleotides read TGCGCCAGCAGCCAAGAAGGGACTCCCTTCGATACGCAGTATTTT. This rearrangement joins TRBV4-1 to TRBJ2-3; TRBD2 might be the D (6 bases). This CDR3 spans 15 amino acids. Trimming took 0 bases from V and 6 from J, leaving 13 bases between them. Germline CDR1 MGHRA, CDR2 YSYEKL.

A few counts support this clone. The rearrangement links TRBV18 to TRBJ1-2, with TRBD1 matching over 8 bases. The CDR3 is 15 residues long. V was clipped by 3 bases and J by 7 bases; unmatched bases: 10. Per germline, CDR1 KGHSH and CDR2 LQKENI. CDR3 in amino acids: CASSPRSQGASGYTF. In nucleotides, the CDR3 is TGTGCCAGCTCACCTAGGAGTCAGGGGGCCAGTGGCTACACCTTC. The full variable domain, completed using reference TRBV18 and TRBJ1-2, is NAGVMQNPRHLVRRRGQEARLRCSPMKGHSHVYWYRQLPEEGLKFMVYLQKENIIDESGMPKERFSAEFPKEGPSILRIQQVVRGDSAAYFCASSPRSQGASGYTFGSGTRLTVV.

The CDR3 here is CASSIGQVYSNQPQHF. CDR3 in DNA: TGTGCCAGTAGTATCGGACAGGTCTATAGCAATCAGCCCCAGCATTTT. This chain links TRBV19 with TRBJ1-5; TRBD1 aligns across 7 bases. With 3 bases clipped from V and 0 bases from J, the junction kept 5 bases outside the gene matches. The CDR3 runs to 16 residues. Germline assignment: CDR1 LNHDA and CDR2 SQIVND (reference sequence).

The chain joins TRBV18 to TRBJ2-1; tentative D call: TRBD2 (6 bases). The CDR3 has 14 amino acids. The germline V gene has CDR1 KGHSH and CDR2 LQKENI. V lost 10 bases to trimming and J lost 0 bases, with 13 bases between them. The CDR3 region is CATTAGGSYNEQFF. The CDR3 DNA reads as TGTGCCACCACGGCCGGGGGCTCCTACAATGAGCAGTTCTTC.

The chain couples TRBV2 to TRBJ1-1; D might be TRBD1 (6 bases). The CDR3 has 16 residues. Germline V gene sequence: CDR1 SNHLY, CDR2 FYNNEI. Between the trimmed V and J ends, which lost 1 base and 5 bases, there was a span of 17 bases. The CDR3 region has the DNA TGTGCCAGCAGTGAAGTTCCGCCAGGGGTGAGGACTGAAGCTTTCTTT. It encodes CASSEVPPGVRTEAFF. Complete variable domain (other parts from reference TRBV2 and TRBJ1-1): EPEVTQTPSHQVTQMGQEVILRCVPISNHLYFYWYRQILGQKVEFLVSFYNNEISEKSEIFDDQFSVERPDGSNFTLKIRSTKLEDSAMYFCASSEVPPGVRTEAFFGQGTRLTVV.

V and J are TRBV5-6 and TRBJ2-7, with D tentatively TRBD2 (6 bases). The V and J ends lost 3 bases and 4 bases respectively, with 14 bases between them. CDR3 length equals 14 residues. Looked up from germline, CDR1 is SGHDT and CDR2 is YYEEEE. The CDR3 protein is CASSWKRGGYEQYF. The CDR3, as DNA: TGTGCCAGCAGCTGGAAAAGAGGAGGGTACGAGCAGTACTTC.

J is TRBJ2-7 and V is TRBV19, with 9 bases lining up with TRBD1. The CDR3 consists of 14 residues. Germline V gene sequence: CDR1 LNHDA, CDR2 SQIVND (reference sequence). Trimming cost V 4 bases and J 4 bases; bases outside gene matches: 5. CDR3 sequence: CASSTYGTGYEQYF. CDR3 DNA: TGTGCCAGTAGTACCTACGGGACAGGGTACGAGCAGTACTTC.

This chain uses TRBV19 with TRBJ2-2, with 8 bases fitting TRBD2. CDR1 LNHDA and CDR2 SQIVND come from the germline V gene (reference sequence). This CDR3 has 16 residues. The V and J ends lost 6 bases and 4 bases, in that order; junction bases with no gene match: 10. The CDR3 protein is CASRLPHGRATGELFF. Here the CDR3 DNA reads TGTGCCAGTAGATTACCACACGGGAGGGCCACCGGGGAGCTGTTTTTT.

The rearrangement joins TRBV12-5 to TRBJ1-1; D remains unclear. The ends were cut back, 4 bases at V and 6 bases at J, with 9 bases in the middle. The CDR3 length is 12 residues. Germline values: CDR1 LGHNT, CDR2 FRNRAP. The CDR3 bases are TGTGCTAGTGGTTCGGGGAGGGCTGAAGCTTTCTTT. Translating gives CASGSGRAEAFF.